A selection of T cell receptor beta chains follows, all from one sample in a study of T cells in Graves' hyperthyroidism and ophthalmopathy. TCRdb re-analysed the multiplex PCR reads in MiXCR, keeping a single row per CDR3 protein. The sample contains hundreds of thousands of distinct CDR3 sequences, 14% of which appear only once. Specimen: blood. These receptors came from a woman aged 18 to 35 with Graves' hyperthyroidism. Both conserved end residues are part of each CDR3. The order of the fields is D gene, CDR3 length, V gene, clone size, J gene, CDR3 protein, CDR3 DNA. The D gene is left open where the match is weak. The size field is filled for only some rows; it gives once, few, many or a size class.

D: NA; length: 13; V: TRBV28; size: many; J: TRBJ2-1; CDR3: CASSFPGGHEQFF; DNA: TGTGCCAGCAGTTTCCCAGGGGGGCATGAGCAGTTCTTC
D: TRBD2; length: 14; V: TRBV10-3; size: few; J: TRBJ2-1; CDR3: CAINSASGIDEQFF; DNA: TGTGCCATCAACTCCGCTAGCGGGATTGATGAGCAGTTCTTC
D: TRBD1; length: 15; V: TRBV6-1; size: few; J: TRBJ2-3; CDR3: CASSEWDRAKDTQYF; DNA: TGTGCCAGCAGTGAGTGGGACAGGGCGAAAGATACGCAGTATTTT
D: TRBD2; length: 17; V: TRBV7-2; size: NA; J: TRBJ2-1; CDR3: CASGTSGRRWMVNEQFF; DNA: TGTGCCTCCGGGACTAGCGGGAGACGTTGGATGGTGAATGAGCAGTTCTTC
D: NA; length: 15; V: TRBV19; size: many; J: TRBJ1-2; CDR3: CASSWTGTLPIGYTF; DNA: TGTGCCAGTAGTTGGACCGGGACACTACCTATTGGCTACACCTTC
D: NA; length: 13; V: TRBV3-1; size: many; J: TRBJ2-2; CDR3: CASSWTDPGELFF; DNA: TGTGCCAGCAGCTGGACAGACCCCGGGGAGCTGTTTTTT
D: NA; length: 13; V: TRBV11-2; size: few; J: TRBJ1-4; CDR3: CASSARVDEKLFF; DNA: TGTGCCAGCAGCGCCAGGGTAGATGAAAAACTGTTTTTT
D: NA; length: 16; V: TRBV10-2; size: NA; J: TRBJ2-5; CDR3: CASSESLDRHWETQYF; DNA: TGCGCCAGCAGTGAGTCGTTAGACAGGCATTGGGAGACCCAGTACTTC
D: TRBD2; length: 18; V: TRBV28; size: many; J: TRBJ2-7; CDR3: CASSLRLGTSGGGYEQYF; DNA: TGTGCCAGCAGCCTTCGACTCGGGACTAGCGGAGGTGGGTACGAGCAGTACTTC
D: TRBD1; length: 15; V: TRBV2; size: many; J: TRBJ1-1; CDR3: CASSPTGDIFTEAFF; DNA: TGTGCCAGCAGTCCGACAGGGGACATCTTCACTGAAGCTTTCTTT
D: NA; length: 13; V: TRBV5-1; size: many; J: TRBJ1-2; CDR3: CASSALDNYGYTF; DNA: TGCGCCAGCAGCGCCCTCGATAACTATGGCTACACCTTC
D: TRBD1; length: 20; V: TRBV6-2/TRBV6-3; size: NA; J: TRBJ1-2; CDR3: CASRPYYQAVRQGNHYGYTF; DNA: TGTGCCAGCAGGCCATACTACCAGGCGGTCCGACAGGGAAATCACTATGGCTACACCTTC
D: NA; length: 12; V: TRBV29-1; size: NA; J: TRBJ2-7; CDR3: CSVAGTAYEQYF; DNA: TGCAGCGTTGCCGGAACCGCCTACGAGCAGTACTTC